A single sample is the source of the 2 T cell receptor beta chains below, sequenced in a study of blood T cells in healthy people across ages. The second PCR ran about 6 to 11 cycles with a sample-barcoded 5' primer and J-beta primers. Each CDR3 protein is one row after TCRdb ran MiXCR on the 5' RACE reads. Found here are about 570,000 distinct CDR3 sequences, about 25% of them singletons; the top ten hold roughly 20%. Sequenced input: blood. These receptors were collected from a woman aged 70 to 79 in good health.

This clonotype was observed a few times. V usage is TRBV19 and J usage is TRBJ2-1, with 11 bases matching TRBD2. The V and J ends lost 6 bases and 15 bases, in that order; junction bases with no gene match: 16. There are 15 residues in the CDR3. Germline V CDR1 and CDR2: LNHDA, SQIVND (reference sequence). CDR3 region: CASRDTSGGPIGAFF. In DNA, the CDR3 is TGTGCCAGTAGAGATACTAGCGGGGGCCCCATTGGTGCGTTCTTC.

This clonotype was detected only a few times. The chain's CDR3 is CSVVAGALRETQYF. The CDR3 DNA reads TGCAGCGTTGTAGCAGGGGCTTTACGAGAGACCCAGTACTTC. V and J are TRBV29-1 and TRBJ2-5; tentatively, D is TRBD1 (6 bases). CDR3 length: 14 residues. CDR1 SQVTM and CDR2 ANQGSEA come from the germline V gene. V shed 4 bases and J shed 4 bases, with 16 bases lying between them.